A selection of T cell receptor beta chains follows, all from one sample in a study of blood T cell repertoires in COVID-19. The data were produced by immunoSEQ multiplex PCR, yet TCRdb's version contains in-frame clones alone and is incomplete. In the table there are over 250,000 clones, 88% of which are singletons. Sequences were obtained from PBMCs or T cells enriched from blood (not recorded which). All receptors come from a woman aged 45-59 years who had recovered from COVID-19. The CDR3 runs from the conserved cysteine through the conserved F or W. D genes are given only for firm matches. Clone size, where shown, is once, few, many, or a class for clones that have expanded.

D gene | clone size | J gene | V gene | CDR3 protein | CDR3 DNA
TRBD2 | NA | TRBJ2-1 | TRBV11-2 | CASSTQSGASGRGYNEQFF | TGTGCCAGCAGCACACAATCTGGGGCTAGCGGGAGGGGATACAATGAGCAGTTCTTC
NA | once | TRBJ2-2 | TRBV28 | CASSLPQGNTGELFF | TGTGCCAGCAGTTTGCCACAGGGGAACACCGGGGAGCTGTTTTTT
TRBD1 | NA | TRBJ2-6 | TRBV3-1/TRBV3-2 | CASSAHPGQGPDWANVLTF | TGTGCCAGCAGCGCTCATCCGGGACAGGGGCCAGACTGGGCCAACGTCCTGACTTTC
TRBD2 | NA | TRBJ2-1 | TRBV28 | CASNIAGATGYEQFF | TGTGCCAGCAATATAGCGGGAGCAACCGGTTATGAGCAGTTCTTC
NA | NA | TRBJ1-5 | TRBV12-3/TRBV12-4 | CASSPLPTQPQHF | TGTGCCAGCAGTCCCCTACCCACTCAGCCCCAGCATTTT
TRBD1 | NA | TRBJ1-3 | TRBV7-3 | CASSFKRGRGQPAGNTIYF | TGTGCCAGCAGCTTTAAGCGGGGCAGGGGGCAGCCCGCTGGAAACACCATATATTTT
NA | NA | TRBJ1-1 | TRBV14 | CASSQVNYRAMNTEAFF | TGTGCCAGCAGCCAAGTTAATTACAGAGCCATGAACACTGAAGCTTTCTTT
TRBD2 | NA | TRBJ2-7 | TRBV10-3 | CAISETSDSYEQYF | TGTGCCATCAGTGAAACTAGCGATAGCTACGAGCAGTACTTC
NA | NA | TRBJ2-7 | TRBV11-1 | CASSLQVNGPYEQYF | TGTGCCAGCAGCTTACAGGTGAACGGTCCCTACGAGCAGTACTTC
NA | NA | TRBJ2-5 | TRBV7-2 | CASIPAGGVGETQYF | TGTGCCAGCATCCCGGCGGGCGGTGTGGGAGAGACCCAGTACTTC
TRBD2 | NA | TRBJ2-7 | TRBV28 | CASRTWGGSSYEQYF | TGTGCCAGCAGGACATGGGGGGGTTCAAGCTACGAGCAGTACTTC
NA | NA | TRBJ2-2 | TRBV19 | CASSPQGRTNTGELFF | TGTGCCAGTAGTCCCCAGGGCAGAACGAACACCGGGGAGCTGTTTTTT
NA | NA | TRBJ2-7 | TRBV12-3/TRBV12-4 | CASRRQTYEQYF | TGTGCCAGCAGGAGACAGACTTACGAGCAGTACTTC
TRBD2 | once | TRBJ2-1 | TRBV6-2/TRBV6-3 | CASSFGLAGGPYNEQFF | TGTGCCAGCAGTTTCGGACTAGCAGGAGGTCCCTACAATGAGCAGTTCTTC
NA | NA | TRBJ1-4 | TRBV3-1/TRBV3-2 | CASSQGGWEKLFF | TGTGCCAGCAGCCAAGGGGGCTGGGAAAAACTGTTTTTT
NA | once | TRBJ2-4 | TRBV18 | CASSPPGFKNIQYF | TGTGCCAGCTCACCACCCGGGTTCAAAAACATTCAGTACTTC
TRBD1 | NA | TRBJ2-1 | TRBV12-3/TRBV12-4 | CASSLEGASQFF | TGTGCCAGCAGTTTAGAGGGGGCTTCGCAGTTCTTC
NA | NA | TRBJ2-5 | TRBV7-2 | CASSWRGTGTAAGETQYF | TGTGCCAGCAGCTGGAGGGGTACCGGGACCGCCGCGGGAGAGACCCAGTACTTC
NA | NA | TRBJ2-2 | TRBV28 | CASSSSWGHRGRGKNTGELFF | TGTGCCAGCAGTTCATCCTGGGGACACCGAGGGAGGGGGAAAAACACCGGGGAGCTGTTTTTT
TRBD2 | NA | TRBJ2-7 | TRBV20-1 | CSASVSGSSYEQYF | TGCAGTGCGAGTGTTAGCGGGAGCTCCTACGAGCAGTACTTC
NA | once | TRBJ1-2 | TRBV7-9 | CASSSSPGGGGYTF | TGTGCCAGCAGCTCTTCCCCCGGGGGTGGTGGCTACACCTTC
TRBD1 | NA | TRBJ1-5 | TRBV28 | CASSLAGTGRSQPQHF | TGTGCCAGCAGTTTGGCGGGGACAGGGCGCAGTCAGCCCCAGCATTTT
TRBD1 | NA | TRBJ1-1 | TRBV30 | CAWTGTGLNTEAFF | TGTGCCTGGACCGGGACAGGACTGAACACTGAAGCTTTCTTT
TRBD1 | NA | TRBJ1-1 | TRBV6-5 | CASSYSNRGNTEAFF | TGTGCCAGCAGTTACTCAAACAGGGGGAACACTGAAGCTTTCTTT
NA | once | TRBJ2-3 | TRBV3-1/TRBV3-2 | CASTPTDTQYF | TGTGCCAGCACCCCGACAGATACGCAGTATTTT
NA | NA | TRBJ1-3 | TRBV19 | CASSRVSGNTIYF | TGTGCCAGTAGTCGAGTCTCTGGAAACACCATATATTTT
TRBD2 | NA | TRBJ2-3 | TRBV28 | CASSFSGLAGKSGTDTQYF | TGTGCCAGCAGCTTCTCTGGCCTAGCGGGGAAGAGTGGCACAGATACGCAGTATTTT
TRBD2 | NA | TRBJ2-7 | TRBV10-2 | CASRVTTGTSGYEQYF | TGCGCCAGCAGGGTAACCACCGGGACTAGCGGGTACGAGCAGTACTTC
TRBD2 | NA | TRBJ2-3 | TRBV5-4 | CASSTRTSGRDTQYF | TGTGCCAGCAGCACGCGGACTAGCGGGAGAGATACGCAGTATTTT
NA | once | TRBJ2-7 | TRBV2 | CASRSNRQVSYEQYF | TGTGCCAGCAGAAGCAATCGACAGGTCTCCTACGAGCAGTACTTC
TRBD1 | NA | TRBJ2-5 | TRBV14 | CASSRQTGVGTQYF | TGTGCCAGCAGCCGTCAGACAGGGGTTGGGACCCAGTACTTC
NA | NA | TRBJ2-1 | TRBV6-2/TRBV6-3 | CASSRPRTSYNEQFF | TGTGCCAGCAGTCGCCCCCGCACTAGCTACAATGAGCAGTTCTTC
NA | NA | TRBJ1-5 | TRBV11-2 | CASSFGTSNQPQHF | TGTGCCAGCAGCTTCGGGACAAGTAATCAGCCCCAGCATTTT
NA | NA | TRBJ2-6 | TRBV7-9 | CASSFWTSGANVLTF | TGTGCCAGCAGCTTCTGGACATCTGGGGCCAACGTCCTGACTTTC
NA | once | TRBJ1-6 | TRBV18 | CASSPPGRVSPLHF | TGTGCCAGCTCACCACCAGGGAGGGTATCACCCCTCCACTTT
NA | NA | TRBJ1-1 | TRBV6-2/TRBV6-3 | CASSWQVGEAFF | TGTGCCAGCAGTTGGCAGGTCGGTGAAGCTTTCTTT
TRBD2 | NA | TRBJ2-7 | TRBV7-2 | CASSLATPGLAGGYEQYF | TGTGCCAGCAGCTTAGCAACACCGGGACTAGCGGGGGGCTACGAGCAGTACTTC
NA | NA | TRBJ2-5 | TRBV30 | CAWSAGETQYF | TGTGCCTGGAGTGCCGGAGAGACCCAGTACTTC
TRBD2 | NA | TRBJ2-3 | TRBV5-4 | CASSLRSAGRADTQYF | TGTGCCAGCAGCTTGAGATCAGCGGGACGTGCGGATACGCAGTATTTT
TRBD1 | NA | TRBJ2-3 | TRBV24-1 | CATSGDRRYTDTQYF | TGTGCCACCAGTGGGGACAGGCGTTACACAGATACGCAGTATTTT
NA | NA | TRBJ1-1 | TRBV7-8 | CASSLMAGMNTEAFF | TGTGCCAGCAGCTTAATGGCAGGGATGAACACTGAAGCTTTCTTT
TRBD1 | NA | TRBJ1-5 | TRBV6-5 | CASRRTGAGPQHF | TGTGCCAGCAGGCGGACAGGCGCGGGGCCCCAGCATTTT
TRBD2 | once | TRBJ2-1 | TRBV27 | CASSGSGGISYNEQFF | TGTGCCAGCTCAGGGAGCGGGGGAATATCCTACAATGAGCAGTTCTTC
TRBD2 | NA | TRBJ2-7 | TRBV11-2 | CASSLGTNAYEQYF | TGTGCCAGCAGCTTGGGGACTAACGCCTACGAGCAGTACTTC
TRBD1 | NA | TRBJ1-1 | TRBV9 | CASSVGAGTVNTEAFF | TGTGCCAGCAGCGTAGGAGCTGGGACAGTGAACACTGAAGCTTTCTTT
NA | NA | TRBJ2-7 | TRBV6-6 | CASSYRLSSYEQYF | TGTGCCAGCAGTTATCGGTTAAGCTCCTACGAGCAGTACTTC
NA | NA | TRBJ1-1 | TRBV9 | CASKSSASNTEAFF | TGTGCCAGCAAGTCGAGCGCTTCGAACACTGAAGCTTTCTTT
TRBD2 | NA | TRBJ2-4 | TRBV5-3 | CARSSTSGKGYIQYF | TGTGCCAGAAGTAGTACTAGCGGGAAGGGGTACATTCAGTACTTC
TRBD2 | NA | TRBJ2-7 | TRBV11-3 | CASSLYGRDYEQYF | TGTGCCAGCAGCTTATACGGGAGGGACTACGAGCAGTACTTC
NA | NA | TRBJ2-3 | TRBV4-2 | CASSQVEQAEDTQYF | TGTGCCAGCAGCCAGGTCGAACAGGCTGAAGATACGCAGTATTTT
NA | NA | TRBJ2-2 | TRBV30 | CAWSVRGSNTGELFF | TGTGCCTGGAGTGTACGGGGTTCGAACACCGGGGAGCTGTTTTTT
TRBD1 | NA | TRBJ1-1 | TRBV6-5 | CASRSGQGITEAFF | TGTGCCAGCAGAAGCGGACAGGGTATCACTGAAGCTTTCTTT
NA | once | TRBJ2-2 | TRBV28 | CASSFQNTGELFF | TGTGCCAGCAGTTTTCAAAACACCGGGGAGCTGTTTTTT